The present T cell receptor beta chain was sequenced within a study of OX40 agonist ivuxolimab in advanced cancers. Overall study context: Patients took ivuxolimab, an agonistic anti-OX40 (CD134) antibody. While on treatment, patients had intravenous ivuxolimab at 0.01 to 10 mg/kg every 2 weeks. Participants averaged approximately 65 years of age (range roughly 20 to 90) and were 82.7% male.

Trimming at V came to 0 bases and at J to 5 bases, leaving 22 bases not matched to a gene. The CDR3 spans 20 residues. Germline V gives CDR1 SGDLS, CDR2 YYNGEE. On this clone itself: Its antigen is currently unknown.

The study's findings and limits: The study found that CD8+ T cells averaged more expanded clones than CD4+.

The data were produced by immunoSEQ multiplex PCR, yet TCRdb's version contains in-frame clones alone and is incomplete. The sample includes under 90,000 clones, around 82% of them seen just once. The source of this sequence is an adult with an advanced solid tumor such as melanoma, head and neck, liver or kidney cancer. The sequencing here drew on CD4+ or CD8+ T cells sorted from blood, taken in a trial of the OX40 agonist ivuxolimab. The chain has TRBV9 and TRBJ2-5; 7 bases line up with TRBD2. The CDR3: CASSVGIVRGRWGRGETQYF. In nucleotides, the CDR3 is TGTGCCAGCAGCGTAGGGATCGTTCGCGGGAGATGGGGACGGGGGGAGACCCAGTACTTC. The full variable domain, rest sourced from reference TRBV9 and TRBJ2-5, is DSGVTQTPKHLITATGQRVTLRCSPRSGDLSVYWYQQSLDQGLQFLIQYYNGEERAKGNILERFSAQQFPDLHSELNLSSLELGDSALYFCASSVGIVRGRWGRGETQYFGPGTRLLVL.